The T cell receptor beta chain described here comes from a study of regulatory dendritic cells for organ transplantation. Study observations and caveats: The most alloreactive TCR clonotypes were found in resting memory CD8+ cells.

Libraries were prepared by immunoSEQ multiplex PCR; TCRdb keeps only in-frame clonotypes and omits some of them. The sample has roughly 13,000 clones; over 85% are singletons. Allogeneic regulatory or mature dendritic cells were co-cultured for more than 4 days with CFSE-labeled sorted T cells at 1:10. This CDR3 comprises 13 residues. Germline CDR1 LNHNV, CDR2 YYDKDF (reference sequence). V lost 2 bases and J lost 3; bases outside the gene matches: 0. About this clone: Its antigen is not identified.

The genes are TRBV15 and TRBJ2-5; 7 positions match TRBD1. Sequencing was carried out using naive CD8+ T cells from blood cultured with regulatory dendritic cells. Subset described: CD45RA+ naive T cells. The sequence came from a human donor in good health. For the CDR3, the DNA is TGTGCCACCAGCAGACAGGGGGAAGAGACCCAGTACTTC. Protein sequence: CATSRQGEETQYF.